These 25 T cell receptor beta chains originate from one sample sequenced in a study of T cell responses to AZD1222 COVID-19 vaccine. Here immunoSEQ multiplex PCR was the method, and the copy in TCRdb shows in-frame clones only, minus some. This sample has roughly 49,000 clones, with more than 60% found just once. This material consisted of peripheral blood, taken on day 0 of MenACWY control vaccination. These receptors were taken from an adult in good health.

The chain carries TRBV28 and TRBJ2-7; the match to TRBD1 covers 7 bases. V trimming: 7 bases; J trimming: 0 bases; junction bases outside the gene matches: 9. There are 15 residues in the CDR3. Germline assignment: CDR1 MDHEN and CDR2 SYDVKM. CDR3 nucleotide sequence: TGTGCCAGCACCCTCTCCAGGGACAGCTCCTACGAGCAGTACTTC. Protein product: CASTLSRDSSYEQYF.

This CDR3 reads CASTLMEGQPQHF. CDR3 nucleotide sequence: TGTGCCAGCACTCTTATGGAGGGTCAGCCCCAGCATTTT. V and J are TRBV12-3 or TRBV12-4 and TRBJ1-5; D is unresolved. Deletions cut 7 bases from V and 6 bases from J, with 13 bases between. The CDR3 contains 13 residues.

The genes are TRBV6-2 or TRBV6-3 and TRBJ1-1, with unresolved D. The CDR3 has 14 residues. Germline V lookup: CDR1 MNHEY, CDR2 SVGEGT. The V and J ends lost 3 bases and 5 bases respectively, with 13 bases between them. The CDR3 DNA follows: TGTGCCAGCAGTTATACACGATTGGGTACTGAAGCTTTCTTT. This sequence encodes CASSYTRLGTEAFF.

The chain is built from TRBV19 and TRBJ1-6; D is possibly TRBD1 (6 bases). There are 16 residues in the CDR3. Germline CDR1 LNHDA, CDR2 SQIVND (reference sequence). CDR3 DNA: TGTGCATGTAAGGGGGGTTTGGACGGCGGTAATTCACCCCTCCACTTT. It is translated as CACKGGLDGGNSPLHF.

This rearrangement joins TRBV18 to TRBJ2-5, with D uncertain. Trimming took off 8 bases at V and 2 bases at J, with 6 bases between the two ends. Germline CDR1 KGHSH, CDR2 LQKENI. The CDR3 sequence is 11 residues long. CDR3 sequence reads: CASTKQETQYF. The CDR3 DNA is TGTGCCAGCACCAAACAAGAGACCCAGTACTTC.

The chain uses TRBV5-1 and TRBJ2-1, with TRBD2 matching over 14 bases. The CDR3 consists of 16 residues. The germline gives CDR1 SGHRS, CDR2 YFSETQ. V lost 2 bases, J lost 8 bases, and 6 bases stayed unmatched. This CDR3 is CASSLGLAGGGDEQFF. CDR3 sequence (DNA): TGCGCCAGCAGCTTAGGACTAGCGGGAGGTGGGGATGAGCAGTTCTTC.

The rearrangement uses TRBV14 and TRBJ1-2, with unresolved D. This CDR3 is built from 14 residues. Trimming pared 0 bases from V and 4 bases from J, leaving 9 bases between. The germline CDR1 and CDR2 sequences are SGHDN and FVKESK. The CDR3 DNA sequence: TGTGCCAGCAGCCAAGACTTAGGCGGCTATGGCTACACCTTC. Protein: CASSQDLGGYGYTF.

The chain has TRBV27 and TRBJ2-3, with D perhaps matching TRBD2 (6 bases). The CDR3 is 13 amino acids. The V gene's germline CDR1 is MNHEY and CDR2 SMNVEV (reference sequence). V was pared by 4 bases and J by 14 bases, with 19 bases between. For the CDR3, the DNA is TGTGCCAGCAGTTATCTCATCTCGGGAGCCGCGTATTTT. This sequence encodes CASSYLISGAAYF.

The sample holds a few counts of this clone. The rearrangement links TRBV19 to TRBJ2-7; no clear D. Germline V lookup: CDR1 LNHDA, CDR2 SQIVND (reference sequence). V shed 5 bases and J shed 0 bases, with 14 bases lying between them. CDR3 size: 15 residues. The CDR3 DNA is TGTGCCAGTAGTTTCTCCGTGACGGCCTCCTACGAGCAGTACTTC. Translated: CASSFSVTASYEQYF. Drawing the rest from reference TRBV19 and TRBJ2-7, the complete variable domain is DGGITQSPKYLFRKEGQNVTLSCEQNLNHDAMYWYRQDPGQGLRLIYYSQIVNDFQKGDIAEGYSVSREKKESFPLTVTSAQKNPTAFYLCASSFSVTASYEQYFGPGTRLTVT.

The CDR3 loop is CASSFGGGPNTGELFF. The CDR3 DNA follows: TGTGCCAGTAGTTTTGGCGGGGGCCCTAACACCGGGGAGCTGTTTTTT. This sequence joins TRBV19 and TRBJ2-2, with D possibly being TRBD2 (7 bases). This CDR3 contains 16 residues. Trimming removed 5 bases from V and 2 bases from J, with 15 bases in between. Germline lookup yields CDR1 LNHDA and CDR2 SQIVND (reference sequence). Together with reference TRBV19 and TRBJ2-2, the CDR3 gives the full variable domain: DGGITQSPKYLFRKEGQNVTLSCEQNLNHDAMYWYRQDPGQGLRLIYYSQIVNDFQKGDIAEGYSVSREKKESFPLTVTSAQKNPTAFYLCASSFGGGPNTGELFFGEGSRLTVL.

This chain uses TRBV6-5 with TRBJ2-1, with 8 bases fitting TRBD1. Germline V gene sequence: CDR1 MNHEY, CDR2 SVGAGI. After removal of 5 bases from V and 9 bases from J, the junction contained 9 bases not matched to a gene. The CDR3 spans 14 residues. The CDR3 spells CASSNYDRGSEQFF. In nucleotides, the CDR3 is TGTGCCAGCAGTAACTACGACAGGGGCAGTGAGCAGTTCTTC.

The chain combines TRBV2 with TRBJ2-7, with 8 bases aligning to TRBD1. CDR1 SNHLY and CDR2 FYNNEI come from the germline V gene. V lost 5 bases and J lost 3; bases outside the gene matches: 3. The length of the CDR3 is 13 residues. Here the CDR3 reads CASSWDRLYEQYF. CDR3 bases: TGTGCCAGCAGTTGGGACAGGCTCTACGAGCAGTACTTC.

This rearrangement joins TRBV24-1 to TRBJ2-4; D may correspond to TRBD1 or TRBD2 (5 bases each). CDR3 length: 19 amino acids. V lost 5 bases to trimming and J lost 1 base, with 23 bases between them. Germline-derived CDR1 and CDR2 are KGHDR and SFDVKD. The CDR3 loop reads CATSATSRDGESAKNIQYF. In nucleotides, the CDR3 is TGTGCCACCAGTGCCACGTCCCGGGACGGGGAGAGCGCCAAAAACATTCAGTACTTC.

This chain connects TRBV7-2 to TRBJ2-7; D could derive from TRBD1 or TRBD2 (5 bases each). This CDR3 is 15 amino acids long. Germline CDR1 and CDR2: SGHTA and FQGNSA. Trimming took off 5 bases at V and 2 bases at J, with 16 bases between the two ends. The CDR3 loop is CASSLAHQGPYEQYF. CDR3 bases: TGTGCCAGCAGCCTGGCCCACCAGGGACCCTACGAGCAGTACTTC. The full variable domain, its missing parts supplied by reference TRBV7-2 and TRBJ2-7, is GAGVSQSPSNKVTEKGKDVELRCDPISGHTALYWYRQSLGQGLEFLIYFQGNSAPDKSGLPSDRFSAERTGGSVSTLTIQRTQQEDSAVYLCASSLAHQGPYEQYFGPGTRLTVT.

V gene TRBV7-9 combines with J gene TRBJ1-4; 8 positions match TRBD1. V lost 4 bases, J lost 7 bases, and 8 bases stayed unmatched. CDR1 SEHNR and CDR2 FQNEAQ come from the germline V gene (reference sequence). This CDR3 has 15 amino acids. CDR3 loop: CASSYRTGKGEKLFF. The CDR3 DNA follows: TGTGCCAGCAGCTACCGGACAGGGAAGGGTGAAAAACTGTTTTTT. Drawing the rest from reference TRBV7-9 and TRBJ1-4, the complete variable domain is DTGVSQNPRHKITKRGQNVTFRCDPISEHNRLYWYRQTLGQGPEFLTYFQNEAQLEKSRLLSDRFSAERPKGSFSTLEIQRTEQGDSAMYLCASSYRTGKGEKLFFGSGTQLSVL.

The V call is TRBV5-1, the J call TRBJ1-3, with D possibly matching TRBD1 (6 bases). Germline V gene lookup returns CDR1 SGHRS and CDR2 YFSETQ. V was trimmed by 4 bases and J by 2 bases, leaving 22 bases between them. CDR3 length: 18 residues. CDR3 region: CASSRRAGAGLTGNTIYF. DNA for the CDR3: TGCGCCAGCAGCCGAAGAGCAGGGGCCGGACTAACTGGAAACACCATATATTTT.

This clone has a handful of counts. The chain couples TRBV7-6 to TRBJ2-1, with 7 bases identical to TRBD2. The CDR3 spans 20 residues. J was trimmed by 0 bases and V by 5 bases; bases with no gene match: 19. Per germline, CDR1 SGHVS and CDR2 FNYEAQ. The CDR3 sequence: CASSTSVVASGTSSYNEQFF. For the CDR3, the DNA is TGTGCCAGCAGCACATCCGTGGTTGCTAGCGGCACGTCCTCCTACAATGAGCAGTTCTTC.

CDR3 bases: TGCAGCGTTGGAGCAGGCTTGAACACTGAAGCTTTCTTT. Residues: CSVGAGLNTEAFF. This rearrangement joins TRBV29-1 to TRBJ1-1; D not certain. The germline gives CDR1 SQVTM, CDR2 ANQGSEA. CDR3 size: 13 residues. Trimming removed 4 bases from V and 0 bases from J, with 9 bases in between.

The V and J genes are TRBV24-1 and TRBJ1-1; the D gene is possibly TRBD1 (6 bases). CDR3 size: 13 residues. Trimming removed 10 bases from V and 5 bases from J, with 16 bases in between. CDR1 and CDR2 from the germline V gene are KGHDR and SFDVKD. The CDR3 protein is CATARGVGTEAFF. Written as DNA, the CDR3 is TGTGCCACGGCGAGGGGGGTCGGGACTGAAGCTTTCTTT.

The rearrangement links TRBV5-6 to TRBJ2-3; TRBD1 matches 7 bases. The CDR3 is 16 residues long. V was clipped by 4 bases and J by 3 bases; unmatched bases: 11. Germline CDR1 is SGHDT and CDR2 is YYEEEE. CDR3 coding DNA: TGTGCCAGCAGCGGATCCGGGACAGTGGGAACAGATACGCAGTATTTT. Translating it yields CASSGSGTVGTDTQYF.

J is TRBJ1-6 and V is TRBV5-5; 7 positions agree with TRBD1. CDR1 SGHKS and CDR2 YYEKEE come from the germline V gene (reference sequence). The CDR3 loop spans 14 amino acids. The V and J ends lost 0 bases and 7 bases, in that order; junction bases with no gene match: 1. The DNA for the CDR3 is TGTGCCAGCAGCTTGGAAGGGGGCAATTCACCCCTCCACTTT. It translates to CASSLEGGNSPLHF.

The chain carries TRBV5-1 and TRBJ2-1; no firm D call. Germline CDR1 is SGHRS and CDR2 is YFSETQ. Trimming took 2 bases from V and 6 from J, leaving 9 bases between them. There are 13 residues in the CDR3. CDR3 in DNA: TGCGCCAGCAGCTTCACCGTCGGCAATGAGCAGTTCTTC. This encodes CASSFTVGNEQFF.

This chain links TRBV23-1 with TRBJ2-7; perhaps D is TRBD1 or TRBD2 (6 bases each). Being an ORF, TRBV23-1 has a function that is uncertain. The germline V and J ends were trimmed by 5 bases and 2 bases, with 16 bases remaining between them. The CDR3 extends over 15 amino acids. CDR3 protein: CASSGGQGIPYEQYV. The CDR3 DNA follows: TGCGCCAGCAGTGGGGGGCAGGGGATCCCCTACGAGCAGTACGTC.

V and J are TRBV10-2 and TRBJ2-2, with unresolved D. Trimming cost V 10 bases and J 0 bases, with 15 bases left between them. Germline V lookup: CDR1 WSHSY, CDR2 SAAADI. CDR3 length equals 15 residues. The CDR3 loop is CATKAANTNTGELFF. The CDR3 DNA sequence: TGCGCCACCAAAGCCGCGAATACGAACACCGGGGAGCTGTTTTTT.

V is TRBV6-5 and J is TRBJ1-3; D ambiguous. The CDR3 is 16 residues long. Germline V lookup: CDR1 MNHEY, CDR2 SVGAGI. The V end lost 2 bases, the J end lost 0 bases, and 11 bases lay between the germline ends. CDR3 nucleotides: TGTGCCAGCAGTTACCAGCCGACGGGCTCTGGAAACACCATATATTTT. This encodes CASSYQPTGSGNTIYF.